This is a list of T cell receptor beta chains from one sample in a study of blood T cell repertoires in COVID-19. TCRdb's table, derived via immunoSEQ multiplex PCR, lists solely in-frame clones and lacks some. The table includes 150,000 or so clones, around 80% detected once. The source material was peripheral blood. The receptors originated from a human donor with acute or convalescent COVID-19. The donor label of this sample is uncertain. CDR3s include the opening cysteine and the closing phenylalanine or tryptophan. Each record gives: V gene, D gene, J gene, CDR3 length, clone size, CDR3 DNA, CDR3 protein. The D gene is left open where the match is weak. Some rows have no size entry. The others give once, few or many, or a class for an expanded clone.

v_gene: TRBV20-1
d_gene: NA
j_gene: TRBJ1-1
len: 10
abundance: NA
CDR3nt: TGCAGGCAGGGAAGTACTGAAGCTTTCTTT
CDR3aa: CRQGSTEAFF

v_gene: TRBV7-6
d_gene: NA
j_gene: TRBJ1-6
len: 13
abundance: NA
CDR3nt: TGTGCCAGCAGCTCGCCGAACCGGGCACCCCTCCACTTT
CDR3aa: CASSSPNRAPLHF

v_gene: TRBV5-1
d_gene: TRBD1
j_gene: TRBJ1-2
len: 15
abundance: NA
CDR3nt: TGCGCCAGCAGCCAGGGACAGCCTTTCTCCTATGGCTACACCTTC
CDR3aa: CASSQGQPFSYGYTF

v_gene: TRBV4-1
d_gene: TRBD2
j_gene: TRBJ2-7
len: 17
abundance: NA
CDR3nt: TGCGCCAGCAGCCAAGATCTAGGGCGGGGGGTTTCCTACGAGCAGTACTTC
CDR3aa: CASSQDLGRGVSYEQYF

v_gene: TRBV3-1/TRBV3-2
d_gene: NA
j_gene: TRBJ1-4
len: 15
abundance: once
CDR3nt: TGTGCCAGCAGCCAAGAGCCAGGGGTCTACGAAAAACTGTTTTTT
CDR3aa: CASSQEPGVYEKLFF

v_gene: TRBV29-1
d_gene: TRBD2
j_gene: TRBJ2-3
len: 16
abundance: NA
CDR3nt: TGCAGCGTTGCCACTGCTTCTGGCGGGGGAGTAGATACGCAGTATTTT
CDR3aa: CSVATASGGGVDTQYF

v_gene: TRBV11-1
d_gene: NA
j_gene: TRBJ2-3
len: 12
abundance: NA
CDR3nt: TGTGCCAGCAGCTGGAGCTTTGATACGCAGTATTTT
CDR3aa: CASSWSFDTQYF

v_gene: TRBV19
d_gene: NA
j_gene: TRBJ1-1
len: 14
abundance: NA
CDR3nt: TGTGCCAGTAGTTTCCGCGGGGTGAGGACTGAAGCTTTCTTT
CDR3aa: CASSFRGVRTEAFF

v_gene: TRBV7-8
d_gene: NA
j_gene: TRBJ1-1
len: 15
abundance: NA
CDR3nt: TGTGCCAGCAGCTTAGCGCTGGGGGGTCCCACTGAAGCTTTCTTT
CDR3aa: CASSLALGGPTEAFF

v_gene: TRBV27
d_gene: NA
j_gene: TRBJ2-2
len: 17
abundance: once
CDR3nt: TGTGCCAGCAGTTTCAAACGGACAGTTACGAACACCGGGGAGCTGTTTTTT
CDR3aa: CASSFKRTVTNTGELFF

v_gene: TRBV7-9
d_gene: TRBD1
j_gene: TRBJ2-3
len: 14
abundance: NA
CDR3nt: TGTGCCAGCAAGCGGACAGGGGCCCCAGATACGCAGTATTTT
CDR3aa: CASKRTGAPDTQYF

v_gene: TRBV18
d_gene: TRBD1
j_gene: TRBJ2-2
len: 16
abundance: few
CDR3nt: TGTGCCAGCTCCCGCGACAGGGGAAGCGACACCGGGGAGCTGTTTTTT
CDR3aa: CASSRDRGSDTGELFF

v_gene: TRBV28
d_gene: TRBD2
j_gene: TRBJ2-5
len: 16
abundance: once
CDR3nt: TGTGCCAGCAGTTTACGCGGCGGGGGGGGATTGGAGACCCAGTACTTC
CDR3aa: CASSLRGGGGLETQYF

v_gene: TRBV7-9
d_gene: TRBD1
j_gene: TRBJ1-1
len: 15
abundance: NA
CDR3nt: TGTGCCAGCAGTTCCCTCAGGGGGCGAGGAACTGAAGCTTTCTTT
CDR3aa: CASSSLRGRGTEAFF

v_gene: TRBV9
d_gene: NA
j_gene: TRBJ1-2
len: 13
abundance: NA
CDR3nt: TGTGCCAGCAGCGTAAGGACGGGAGGGGGCTACACCTTC
CDR3aa: CASSVRTGGGYTF

v_gene: TRBV7-2
d_gene: TRBD1
j_gene: TRBJ1-2
len: 16
abundance: NA
CDR3nt: TGTGCCAGCAGCTTAGCGGGACAGTCCCGAAACTATGGCTACACCTTC
CDR3aa: CASSLAGQSRNYGYTF

v_gene: TRBV20-1
d_gene: TRBD2
j_gene: TRBJ2-3
len: 15
abundance: few
CDR3nt: TGCAGTGCCAGTCAGGAGCGGGGGGGCCCAGATACGCAGTATTTT
CDR3aa: CSASQERGGPDTQYF

v_gene: TRBV5-4
d_gene: NA
j_gene: TRBJ1-2
len: 12
abundance: few
CDR3nt: TGTGCCAGCAGCTTGGACAGCCTTGGCTACACCTTC
CDR3aa: CASSLDSLGYTF

v_gene: TRBV4-2
d_gene: NA
j_gene: TRBJ2-3
len: 14
abundance: NA
CDR3nt: TGTGCCAGCAGCCAAGGCCTCGGTACAGATACGCAGTATTTT
CDR3aa: CASSQGLGTDTQYF

v_gene: TRBV29-1
d_gene: NA
j_gene: TRBJ1-1
len: 11
abundance: NA
CDR3nt: TGCAGCGTTGTCCCTTATACTGAAGCTTTCTTT
CDR3aa: CSVVPYTEAFF

v_gene: TRBV7-2
d_gene: NA
j_gene: TRBJ2-3
len: 14
abundance: NA
CDR3nt: TGTGCCAGCAGCTGGGACTGGGGGGTAGATACGCAGTATTTT
CDR3aa: CASSWDWGVDTQYF

v_gene: TRBV30
d_gene: TRBD1
j_gene: TRBJ2-7
len: 12
abundance: NA
CDR3nt: TGTGCCGCAACCGGGACAGCCGACGAGCAGTACTTC
CDR3aa: CAATGTADEQYF

v_gene: TRBV7-9
d_gene: NA
j_gene: TRBJ1-2
len: 17
abundance: NA
CDR3nt: TGTGCCAGCAGCTTAAGGGCACAGGGAGGGGAGAACTATGGCTACACCTTC
CDR3aa: CASSLRAQGGENYGYTF

v_gene: TRBV19
d_gene: TRBD2
j_gene: TRBJ2-2
len: 15
abundance: NA
CDR3nt: TGTGCCAGTAGTTTAAGCGGGGGGAACACCGGGGAGCTGTTTTTT
CDR3aa: CASSLSGGNTGELFF

v_gene: TRBV6-5
d_gene: NA
j_gene: TRBJ1-2
len: 14
abundance: NA
CDR3nt: TGTGCCAGCCTGGAGACCTCCAACTCCTATGGCTACACCTTC
CDR3aa: CASLETSNSYGYTF

v_gene: TRBV5-4
d_gene: NA
j_gene: TRBJ1-4
len: 14
abundance: NA
CDR3nt: TGTGCCAGCAGCTTCCGGGGGGGTAATGAAAAACTGTTTTTT
CDR3aa: CASSFRGGNEKLFF

v_gene: TRBV6-2/TRBV6-3
d_gene: NA
j_gene: TRBJ1-1
len: 14
abundance: NA
CDR3nt: TGTGCCAGCAGTTACTCCCAGGACACAGACTCTCCTTTCTTT
CDR3aa: CASSYSQDTDSPFF

v_gene: TRBV6-5
d_gene: NA
j_gene: TRBJ1-1
len: 13
abundance: NA
CDR3nt: TGTGCTGCTAGTGAGGGAGGGGTTAAGGTAGCTTTCTTT
CDR3aa: CAASEGGVKVAFF

v_gene: TRBV6-4
d_gene: NA
j_gene: TRBJ1-6
len: 15
abundance: NA
CDR3nt: TGTGCCAGCAGTTCGGAGGTCGCCTATAATTCACCCCTCCACTTT
CDR3aa: CASSSEVAYNSPLHF

v_gene: TRBV19
d_gene: NA
j_gene: TRBJ2-6
len: 14
abundance: NA
CDR3nt: TGTGCCAGTACCACAGTCGCTGGGGCCAACGTCCTGACTTTC
CDR3aa: CASTTVAGANVLTF

v_gene: TRBV19
d_gene: NA
j_gene: TRBJ1-2
len: 14
abundance: NA
CDR3nt: TGTGCCAGTACCCTGAGGTTCGGGGACTATGGCTACACCTTC
CDR3aa: CASTLRFGDYGYTF

v_gene: TRBV6-4
d_gene: NA
j_gene: TRBJ1-5
len: 13
abundance: few
CDR3nt: TGTGCCAGCGCCCGAGAAAGCAATCAGCCCCAGCATTTT
CDR3aa: CASARESNQPQHF

v_gene: TRBV2
d_gene: NA
j_gene: TRBJ1-2
len: 13
abundance: NA
CDR3nt: TGTGCCAGCAGTGGTCGTGAGGTCAATGGCTACACCTTC
CDR3aa: CASSGREVNGYTF

v_gene: TRBV2
d_gene: TRBD1
j_gene: TRBJ1-1
len: 14
abundance: NA
CDR3nt: TGTGCCAGCATCCCGGGACAGGGGAACACTGAAGCTTTCTTT
CDR3aa: CASIPGQGNTEAFF

v_gene: TRBV6-6
d_gene: TRBD1
j_gene: TRBJ1-2
len: 14
abundance: NA
CDR3nt: TGTGCCAGCAGACAGGGACAGGGTAACTATGGCTACACCTTC
CDR3aa: CASRQGQGNYGYTF

v_gene: TRBV6-2/TRBV6-3
d_gene: NA
j_gene: TRBJ1-2
len: 15
abundance: few
CDR3nt: TGTGCCAGCAGCTCTGATTGGGCTTTGGACTATGGCTACACCTTC
CDR3aa: CASSSDWALDYGYTF

v_gene: TRBV3-1/TRBV3-2
d_gene: NA
j_gene: TRBJ2-2
len: 17
abundance: NA
CDR3nt: TGTGCCAGCAGCCCCCCCAGGGATCCAGTCCTCACCGGGGAGCTGTTTTTT
CDR3aa: CASSPPRDPVLTGELFF

v_gene: TRBV27
d_gene: NA
j_gene: TRBJ1-1
len: 13
abundance: NA
CDR3nt: TGTGCCAGCAGGCCCCTTTTAGTCACTGAAGCTTTCTTT
CDR3aa: CASRPLLVTEAFF

v_gene: TRBV7-9
d_gene: NA
j_gene: TRBJ1-1
len: 15
abundance: NA
CDR3nt: TGTGCCAGCAGCTTGAATGACAGCGCGGACACTGAAGCTTTCTTT
CDR3aa: CASSLNDSADTEAFF

v_gene: TRBV18
d_gene: TRBD2
j_gene: TRBJ2-1
len: 16
abundance: NA
CDR3nt: TGTGCCAGCTCCCGCCAGGGGCGGGGGGGAGATAATGAGCAGTTCTTC
CDR3aa: CASSRQGRGGDNEQFF

v_gene: TRBV29-1
d_gene: TRBD2
j_gene: TRBJ2-3
len: 17
abundance: few
CDR3nt: TGCAGCGTTGAACCCCCGCGGGGGGGATCTCTCACAGATACGCAGTATTTT
CDR3aa: CSVEPPRGGSLTDTQYF